A selection of T cell receptor beta chains follows, all from one sample in a study of beta chain features in type 1 diabetes. Data came from immunoSEQ multiplex PCR; TCRdb stores just in-frame clones and leaves some out. The data show under 250,000 clones, about 25% seen once. The specimen sequenced was central memory CD4+ T cells from blood. The receptors derive from a young man in good health. Each CDR3 is given with its conserved first and last residue. The order of the fields is J gene, V gene, clone size, D gene, CDR3 protein, CDR3 DNA. A D gene is named only where the DNA matches it firmly. Some rows have no size entry. The others give once, few or many, or a class for an expanded clone.

TRBJ2-4 | TRBV7-9 | NA | NA | CASSLAQEQGTKNIQYF | TGTGCCAGCAGCTTAGCGCAAGAGCAGGGGACCAAAAACATTCAGTACTTC
TRBJ2-3 | TRBV7-2 | NA | TRBD2 | CASSSRTSGTDTQYF | TGTGCCAGCAGCTCGAGGACTAGCGGCACAGATACGCAGTATTTT
TRBJ2-3 | TRBV5-6 | few | TRBD1 | CASSLAGRDSRVTDTQYF | TGTGCCAGCAGCTTGGCGGGCAGGGACAGCCGAGTCACAGATACGCAGTATTTT
TRBJ2-3 | TRBV2 | NA | NA | CASSDGSDTQYF | TGTGCCAGCAGTGACGGGAGCGACACGCAGTATTTT
TRBJ2-5 | TRBV29-1 | many | NA | CSVEVLRGETQYF | TGCAGCGTTGAAGTTTTAAGAGGGGAGACCCAGTACTTC
TRBJ2-3 | TRBV7-2 | many | TRBD2 | CASTDGLADHTQYF | TGTGCCAGCACCGATGGCCTAGCGGACCATACGCAGTATTTT
TRBJ2-3 | TRBV29-1 | NA | TRBD2 | CSVLGLAGGPDTQYF | TGCAGCGTACTCGGACTAGCGGGAGGGCCAGATACGCAGTATTTT
TRBJ2-7 | TRBV7-8 | many | TRBD1 | CASRRDREFEQYF | TGTGCCAGCCGGAGGGACAGGGAGTTCGAGCAGTACTTC
TRBJ1-1 | TRBV7-2 | few | TRBD1 | CASSRQGETEAFF | TGTGCCAGCAGCCGACAGGGAGAAACTGAAGCTTTCTTT
TRBJ1-2 | TRBV7-2 | many | TRBD1 | CASSPGQGRYGYTF | TGTGCCAGCAGCCCCGGACAGGGGAGGTATGGCTACACCTTC
TRBJ2-5 | TRBV13 | NA | NA | CASSSSNDLDPQETQYF | TGTGCCAGCAGCTCCTCGAACGACCTCGATCCTCAAGAGACCCAGTACTTC
TRBJ2-3 | TRBV29-1 | few | TRBD2 | CSVYRTSGIFGTQYF | TGCAGCGTTTATAGGACTAGCGGGATCTTCGGTACGCAGTATTTT
TRBJ1-5 | TRBV6-6 | once | NA | CASTGIDGRGNQPQHF | TGTGCCAGCACCGGGATTGATGGAAGGGGCAATCAGCCCCAGCATTTT
TRBJ2-7 | TRBV2 | once | TRBD1 | CASRRPGQGYEQYF | TGTGCCAGCAGGCGCCCGGGACAGGGGTACGAGCAGTACTTC
TRBJ2-7 | TRBV18 | few | TRBD2 | CASSRLAGYEQYF | TGTGCCAGCTCGAGACTAGCGGGCTACGAGCAGTACTTC
TRBJ2-3 | TRBV2 | NA | TRBD1 | CATGQGMSTDTQYF | TGTGCCACTGGACAGGGCATGAGCACAGATACGCAGTATTTT
TRBJ2-3 | TRBV28 | few | TRBD2 | CASSLIGLAGVGDTQYF | TGTGCCAGCAGTCTCATCGGACTAGCGGGAGTCGGAGATACGCAGTATTTT
TRBJ2-7 | TRBV6-6 | NA | TRBD1 | CASSNGRTGVYEQYF | TGTGCCAGCAGTAACGGACGGACAGGGGTATACGAGCAGTACTTC
TRBJ2-3 | TRBV7-2 | few | TRBD2 | CASSLTGRGTDTQYF | TGTGCCAGCAGCTTGACCGGGAGGGGAACAGATACGCAGTATTTT
TRBJ2-7 | TRBV5-1 | NA | NA | CASSLGLGVYEQYF | TGCGCCAGCAGCTTGGGACTCGGAGTCTACGAGCAGTACTTC
TRBJ2-3 | TRBV9 | NA | TRBD1 | CASSPRLEGGSGTQYF | TGTGCCAGCAGCCCAAGACTGGAAGGGGGCAGCGGTACGCAGTATTTT
TRBJ2-3 | TRBV15 | few | NA | CATSPRAGSTDTQYF | TGTGCCACCAGCCCGAGGGCCGGTAGCACAGATACGCAGTATTTT
TRBJ1-5 | TRBV4-2 | few | NA | CASSQVGSQPQHF | TGTGCCAGCAGCCAAGTTGGGAGTCAGCCCCAGCATTTT
TRBJ2-5 | TRBV30 | once | NA | CAWSVQGAETQYF | TGTGCCTGGAGTGTGCAGGGTGCAGAGACCCAGTACTTC
TRBJ1-1 | TRBV30 | few | NA | CAWQTSNTEAFF | TGTGCCTGGCAGACCTCGAACACTGAAGCTTTCTTT
TRBJ2-1 | TRBV28 | few | NA | CASSSMDKGNEQFF | TGTGCCAGCAGTTCCATGGACAAGGGGAATGAGCAGTTCTTC
TRBJ2-7 | TRBV5-1 | once | TRBD2 | CASSPLSGASYEQYF | TGCGCCAGCAGCCCGCTAAGCGGGGCCTCCTACGAGCAGTACTTC
TRBJ2-7 | TRBV28 | NA | NA | CASSSTGSSYEQYF | TGTGCCAGCAGTTCTACAGGGAGCTCCTACGAGCAGTACTTC
TRBJ2-1 | TRBV13 | NA | TRBD2 | CASSPRGTSGGIEQFF | TGTGCCAGCAGCCCCCGCGGAACTAGCGGGGGTATTGAGCAGTTCTTC
TRBJ2-3 | TRBV6-1 | NA | NA | CASSPQGYETDTQYF | TGTGCCAGCAGTCCGCAGGGGTATGAGACAGATACGCAGTATTTT
TRBJ2-7 | TRBV27 | NA | NA | CASSTGTNYEQYF | TGTGCCAGCAGTACCGGGACCAACTACGAGCAGTACTTC
TRBJ2-1 | TRBV11-2 | many | NA | CASSLDALNEQFF | TGTGCCAGCAGCTTAGATGCTCTCAATGAGCAGTTCTTC
TRBJ1-5 | TRBV7-2 | NA | NA | CASSWGQGNQPQHF | TGTGCCAGCAGCTGGGGGCAGGGGAATCAGCCCCAGCATTTT
TRBJ2-1 | TRBV5-1 | NA | NA | CASSLEAGAINEQFF | TGCGCCAGCAGCTTGGAGGCGGGGGCCATTAATGAGCAGTTCTTC
TRBJ2-3 | TRBV29-1 | many | NA | CSVDPPNEDTQYF | TGCAGCGTTGACCCCCCGAACGAAGATACGCAGTATTTT
TRBJ2-5 | TRBV30 | few | NA | CAWSSLGGSQETQYF | TGTGCCTGGAGTTCTCTAGGGGGAAGTCAGGAGACCCAGTACTTC
TRBJ2-1 | TRBV9 | once | NA | CASSGAASSYNEQFF | TGTGCCAGCAGCGGAGCGGCGAGCTCCTACAATGAGCAGTTCTTC
TRBJ2-6 | TRBV2 | few | NA | CASSEIGAGANVLTF | TGTGCCAGCAGTGAAATAGGGGCCGGGGCCAACGTCCTGACTTTC
TRBJ1-1 | TRBV11-2 | few | NA | CASSLVPGLETEAFF | TGTGCCAGCAGCTTAGTTCCAGGGCTGGAGACTGAAGCTTTCTTT
TRBJ2-7 | TRBV9 | NA | NA | CASSSGAPFYEQYF | TGTGCCAGCAGCTCAGGAGCTCCCTTCTACGAGCAGTACTTC
TRBJ2-6 | TRBV7-2 | few | NA | CASSPPGQSGANVLTF | TGTGCCAGCAGCCCCCCCGGACAATCTGGGGCCAACGTCCTGACTTTC
TRBJ1-2 | TRBV27 | NA | TRBD1 | CASSLMDRGYGYTF | TGTGCCAGCAGTTTGATGGACAGGGGTTATGGCTACACCTTC
TRBJ1-1 | TRBV2 | NA | NA | CASGNTEAFF | TGTGCCAGTGGGAACACTGAAGCTTTCTTT
TRBJ2-4 | TRBV10-1 | NA | TRBD1 | CASSAGTGVTKNIQYF | TGCGCCAGCAGTGCCGGGACAGGGGTAACCAAAAACATTCAGTACTTC
TRBJ1-5 | TRBV23-1 | NA | TRBD1 | CASSQSGAAGQGALGNQPQHF | TGCGCCAGCAGTCAATCGGGGGCCGCGGGACAGGGGGCGTTGGGCAATCAGCCCCAGCATTTT
TRBJ2-3 | TRBV6-5 | few | TRBD1 | CASSYWQGVDTQYF | TGTGCCAGCAGTTATTGGCAGGGGGTGGATACGCAGTATTTT